What follows describes a single TCR beta chain. The antigen remains unidentified. The germline CDR1 and CDR2 sequences are MNHEY and SMNVEV (reference sequence). Trimming removed 5 bases from V and 4 bases from J; junction bases left unmatched: 9. The CDR3 covers 17 residues. This sample stems from a study of T cell repertoires in cytomegalovirus infection. Study observations and caveats: In two of eight donors, the top clonotype was HLA-C-restricted CMV-specific.

TCRdb independently ran MiXCR on the reads; one entry per CDR3 protein. The table has around 740,000 distinct CDR3 sequences, under 40% seen once. The receptor was derived from a human donor in good health (CMV status not recorded). Some clones in this sample may be carry-over from other donors' samples. Sequencing was carried out using PBMCs. The chain recombines TRBV27 with TRBJ1-4, with 11 nucleotides matching TRBD1. The CDR3 nucleotides are TGTGCCAGCAGTCCATGGACAGGGGGCGATATTAATGAAAAACTGTTTTTT. Amino acids: CASSPWTGGDINEKLFF.